This is a list of T cell receptor beta chains from one sample in a study of Graves' ophthalmopathy and Graves' hyperthyroidism. Via MiXCR, TCRdb re-called the multiplex PCR reads, giving one row per CDR3 protein. The data hold around 520,000 distinct CDR3 sequences, with approximately 37% observed a single time. The sequenced material came from peripheral blood or thyroid tissue (not recorded which). The receptors derive from an adult man with Graves' hyperthyroidism. Both conserved end residues are trimmed from each CDR3. Each record gives: V gene, CDR3 protein.

TRBV5-1 ASSLVGTAGANVLT
TRBV25-1 ASSLQYGYEQY
TRBV5-1 ASSLETSSAEQY
TRBV7-2 AGSSLDRASYNEQY
TRBV7-8 ASSLFPSGSSVANTGELF
TRBV29-1 SVANRGLSYEQY
TRBV7-9 ASSPGQGRILGSGNTIY
TRBV24-1 ATSDPGQTNYGYT
TRBV20-1 SAGQRSYGYT
TRBV10-2 ASSESVGGTEAF
TRBV7-9 ASRAGVSPLH
TRBV6-5 ASRRNAADRGPQY
TRBV12-3/TRBV12-4 ASSWRGSSEAF
TRBV5-1 TSSLGILDRGGYGYT
TRBV2 ASSEGPRWGEGTEAF
TRBV19 ASSLQGNGELF
TRBV2 ASSGRGVSNQPQH
TRBV29-1 SVVRSLAATDTQY
TRBV25-1 ASSDSGQGVKGQY
TRBV25-1 ASSTTPDISNNEQF
TRBV2 ASGDRINSPLH
TRBV10-3 AISDTGSSYNEQY
TRBV29-1 SSVPTGVQETQY
TRBV7-9 ASSPLGRAGELF
TRBV7-9 ASSSYTGGYYEQY
TRBV5-1 ASSLEDSYEQY
TRBV7-9 ASSSGRSYNEQF
TRBV10-3 AIRTQDSFNYGYT
TRBV19 ASSTPRGGTSSGNTIY
TRBV28 ASSVGQDYGYT